These T cell receptor beta chains were read from a single sample in a study of T cell responses to AZD1222 COVID-19 vaccine. The assay was immunoSEQ multiplex PCR, and TCRdb's table has in-frame clones only and misses some. The sample consists of 90,000 to 120,000 clones, around 90% of them appearing once. The starting material was peripheral blood, obtained on day 0 of AZD1222 vaccination. All receptors come from an adult in good health. The CDR3 runs from the conserved cysteine through the conserved F or W. Each record gives: clone size, CDR3 length, D gene, V gene, J gene, CDR3 protein, CDR3 DNA. A D gene is named only where the DNA matches it firmly. Clone size is given for some rows only: seen once, a few or many times, or a class if the clone is expanded.

clone size: once; CDR3 length: 14; D gene: TRBD1; V gene: TRBV15; J gene: TRBJ2-2; CDR3 protein: CATSRQQGAGELFF; CDR3 DNA: TGTGCCACCAGCAGGCAACAGGGGGCCGGGGAGCTGTTTTTT
clone size: -; CDR3 length: 18; D gene: -; V gene: TRBV6-2/TRBV6-3; J gene: TRBJ2-2; CDR3 protein: CASSYSRGVGQNTGELFF; CDR3 DNA: TGTGCCAGCAGTTACTCGAGAGGTGTGGGACAGAACACCGGGGAGCTGTTTTTT
clone size: -; CDR3 length: 14; D gene: TRBD2; V gene: TRBV6-5; J gene: TRBJ2-2; CDR3 protein: CASIGSGSTGELFF; CDR3 DNA: TGTGCCAGCATCGGTAGCGGGAGTACCGGGGAGCTGTTTTTT
clone size: -; CDR3 length: 15; D gene: TRBD1; V gene: TRBV5-1; J gene: TRBJ2-1; CDR3 protein: CASSLTGSSYNEQFF; CDR3 DNA: TGCGCCAGCAGCCTGACAGGGAGCTCCTACAATGAGCAGTTCTTC
clone size: -; CDR3 length: 15; D gene: -; V gene: TRBV6-5; J gene: TRBJ1-6; CDR3 protein: CASTYRGSLGSPLHF; CDR3 DNA: TGTGCCAGCACCTACCGGGGATCCTTAGGTTCACCCCTCCACTTT
clone size: -; CDR3 length: 16; D gene: TRBD1; V gene: TRBV4-1; J gene: TRBJ2-1; CDR3 protein: CASSQEFQGVYNEQFF; CDR3 DNA: TGCGCCAGCAGCCAAGAATTCCAGGGGGTATACAATGAGCAGTTCTTC
clone size: once; CDR3 length: 17; D gene: TRBD1; V gene: TRBV18; J gene: TRBJ1-2; CDR3 protein: CASSSRDRGASNYGYTF; CDR3 DNA: TGTGCCAGCTCAAGCCGGGACAGGGGCGCGTCTAACTATGGCTACACCTTC
clone size: -; CDR3 length: 14; D gene: TRBD1; V gene: TRBV5-1; J gene: TRBJ1-2; CDR3 protein: CASSLAGQGNGYTF; CDR3 DNA: TGCGCCAGCAGCTTGGCCGGACAGGGGAATGGCTACACCTTC
clone size: -; CDR3 length: 19; D gene: -; V gene: TRBV6-2/TRBV6-3; J gene: TRBJ1-1; CDR3 protein: CASSYSWTSTLRWDTEAFF; CDR3 DNA: TGTGCCAGCAGTTACTCCTGGACGTCGACGTTACGATGGGACACTGAAGCTTTCTTT
clone size: once; CDR3 length: 14; D gene: -; V gene: TRBV27; J gene: TRBJ1-1; CDR3 protein: CASSLYTGNTEAFF; CDR3 DNA: TGTGCCAGCAGTTTATATACGGGGAACACTGAAGCTTTCTTT
clone size: -; CDR3 length: 14; D gene: -; V gene: TRBV5-4; J gene: TRBJ2-5; CDR3 protein: CASSLDQGGETQYF; CDR3 DNA: TGTGCCAGCAGCTTGGATCAGGGGGGAGAGACCCAGTACTTC
clone size: -; CDR3 length: 14; D gene: TRBD1; V gene: TRBV29-1; J gene: TRBJ2-5; CDR3 protein: CSVQDRGWQETQYF; CDR3 DNA: TGCAGCGTTCAGGACAGGGGATGGCAAGAGACCCAGTACTTC
clone size: -; CDR3 length: 13; D gene: -; V gene: TRBV7-3; J gene: TRBJ2-1; CDR3 protein: CASSLNHRDEQFF; CDR3 DNA: TGTGCCAGCAGCTTAAATCACAGAGATGAGCAGTTCTTC
clone size: -; CDR3 length: 15; D gene: -; V gene: TRBV11-2; J gene: TRBJ1-1; CDR3 protein: CASSLDQVVNTEAFF; CDR3 DNA: TGTGCCAGCAGCTTAGACCAGGTTGTGAACACTGAAGCTTTCTTT
clone size: -; CDR3 length: 12; D gene: -; V gene: TRBV18; J gene: TRBJ1-1; CDR3 protein: CASSPRITEAFF; CDR3 DNA: TGTGCCAGCTCACCACGGATCACTGAAGCTTTCTTT
clone size: -; CDR3 length: 15; D gene: -; V gene: TRBV6-5; J gene: TRBJ1-2; CDR3 protein: CASSYLDGSRYGYTF; CDR3 DNA: TGTGCCAGCAGTTATCTCGACGGAAGCCGCTATGGCTACACCTTC
clone size: -; CDR3 length: 15; D gene: TRBD2; V gene: TRBV7-3; J gene: TRBJ2-3; CDR3 protein: CASSSFTGTRNTQYF; CDR3 DNA: TGTGCCAGCAGTTCTTTTACCGGGACTAGGAATACGCAGTATTTT
clone size: -; CDR3 length: 15; D gene: TRBD2; V gene: TRBV5-1; J gene: TRBJ2-7; CDR3 protein: CASSPTSGSWREQYF; CDR3 DNA: TGCGCCAGCAGCCCGACTAGCGGGAGTTGGCGCGAGCAGTACTTC
clone size: -; CDR3 length: 15; D gene: TRBD1; V gene: TRBV23-1; J gene: TRBJ2-5; CDR3 protein: CASSRRGQGQETQYF; CDR3 DNA: TGCGCCAGCAGTCGGAGAGGACAGGGTCAAGAGACCCAGTACTTC
clone size: -; CDR3 length: 14; D gene: TRBD1; V gene: TRBV5-4; J gene: TRBJ2-5; CDR3 protein: CASSRQGSVETQYF; CDR3 DNA: TGTGCCAGCAGCCGACAGGGGTCGGTAGAGACCCAGTACTTC
clone size: -; CDR3 length: 20; D gene: TRBD2; V gene: TRBV18; J gene: TRBJ2-1; CDR3 protein: CASSPPQIAGGIVSYNEQFF; CDR3 DNA: TGTGCCAGCTCACCACCGCAAATAGCGGGAGGCATAGTCTCCTACAATGAGCAGTTCTTC
clone size: -; CDR3 length: 14; D gene: -; V gene: TRBV3-1/TRBV3-2; J gene: TRBJ1-6; CDR3 protein: CASSQTGGNSPLHF; CDR3 DNA: TGTGCCAGCAGCCAGACCGGGGGCAATTCACCCCTCCACTTT
clone size: -; CDR3 length: 17; D gene: TRBD1; V gene: TRBV18; J gene: TRBJ2-5; CDR3 protein: CASSPSPPGQGALKQNF; CDR3 DNA: TGTGCCAGCTCTCCTTCCCCACCGGGACAGGGGGCGTTAAAGCAAAACTTC
clone size: -; CDR3 length: 14; D gene: -; V gene: TRBV7-2; J gene: TRBJ1-4; CDR3 protein: CASSLGRTNEKLFF; CDR3 DNA: TGTGCCAGCAGCTTAGGCAGGACTAATGAAAAACTGTTTTTT
clone size: few; CDR3 length: 17; D gene: -; V gene: TRBV27; J gene: TRBJ1-2; CDR3 protein: CASSLSARGGGRNGYTF; CDR3 DNA: TGTGCCAGCAGTTTATCCGCCCGGGGGGGTGGGAGGAATGGCTACACCTTC
clone size: -; CDR3 length: 16; D gene: TRBD1; V gene: TRBV6-2/TRBV6-3; J gene: TRBJ2-7; CDR3 protein: CASSSRGGLGSYEQYF; CDR3 DNA: TGTGCCAGCAGTTCAAGAGGGGGCTTAGGGTCCTACGAGCAGTACTTC
clone size: few; CDR3 length: 12; D gene: -; V gene: TRBV5-1; J gene: TRBJ2-5; CDR3 protein: CASSTRSGTQYF; CDR3 DNA: TGCGCCAGCAGCACGAGGTCGGGGACCCAGTACTTC
clone size: -; CDR3 length: 14; D gene: -; V gene: TRBV7-2; J gene: TRBJ2-5; CDR3 protein: CASSLASGEETQYF; CDR3 DNA: TGTGCCAGCAGCTTAGCTAGCGGTGAAGAGACCCAGTACTTC
clone size: few; CDR3 length: 15; D gene: -; V gene: TRBV6-4; J gene: TRBJ2-2; CDR3 protein: CASSVDGAWPGELFF; CDR3 DNA: TGTGCCAGCAGTGTGGACGGCGCCTGGCCCGGGGAGCTGTTTTTT
clone size: -; CDR3 length: 17; D gene: -; V gene: TRBV3-1/TRBV3-2; J gene: TRBJ2-5; CDR3 protein: CASSQPRDTGLGETQYF; CDR3 DNA: TGTGCCAGCAGCCAACCCCGGGACACCGGACTTGGGGAGACCCAGTACTTC
clone size: -; CDR3 length: 16; D gene: -; V gene: TRBV7-6; J gene: TRBJ2-7; CDR3 protein: CASSLEGPPGSYEQYF; CDR3 DNA: TGTGCCAGCAGCTTAGAGGGACCGCCGGGCTCCTACGAGCAGTACTTC
clone size: -; CDR3 length: 14; D gene: -; V gene: TRBV27; J gene: TRBJ1-5; CDR3 protein: CASSFLGSNQPQHF; CDR3 DNA: TGTGCCAGCAGTTTTTTGGGGAGCAATCAGCCCCAGCATTTT
clone size: once; CDR3 length: 12; D gene: -; V gene: TRBV6-2/TRBV6-3; J gene: TRBJ2-6; CDR3 protein: CASSPEANVLTF; CDR3 DNA: TGTGCCAGCAGCCCGGAGGCCAACGTCCTGACTTTC
clone size: -; CDR3 length: 15; D gene: -; V gene: TRBV15; J gene: TRBJ2-5; CDR3 protein: CATSRDVDHQETQYF; CDR3 DNA: TGTGCCACCAGCAGAGATGTGGACCACCAAGAGACCCAGTACTTC
clone size: once; CDR3 length: 15; D gene: TRBD1; V gene: TRBV14; J gene: TRBJ1-5; CDR3 protein: CASRLSGDRDQPQHF; CDR3 DNA: TGTGCCAGCAGGCTATCGGGGGACAGGGATCAGCCCCAGCATTTT
clone size: -; CDR3 length: 17; D gene: -; V gene: TRBV9; J gene: TRBJ2-2; CDR3 protein: CASTLGIATDYTGELFF; CDR3 DNA: TGTGCCAGCACTCTAGGGATAGCGACAGACTACACCGGGGAGCTGTTTTTT
clone size: -; CDR3 length: 15; D gene: -; V gene: TRBV7-9; J gene: TRBJ1-5; CDR3 protein: CASSLVSQSNQPQHF; CDR3 DNA: TGTGCCAGCAGCTTAGTATCGCAGAGCAATCAGCCCCAGCATTTT
clone size: -; CDR3 length: 16; D gene: TRBD1; V gene: TRBV11-2; J gene: TRBJ2-2; CDR3 protein: CASSLNRDRGPGELFF; CDR3 DNA: TGTGCCAGCAGCTTGAATCGGGACAGGGGGCCCGGGGAGCTGTTTTTT
clone size: -; CDR3 length: 13; D gene: -; V gene: TRBV6-2/TRBV6-3; J gene: TRBJ1-5; CDR3 protein: CASSWEQVQPQHF; CDR3 DNA: TGTGCCAGCAGTTGGGAACAGGTCCAGCCCCAGCATTTT
clone size: -; CDR3 length: 12; D gene: TRBD2; V gene: TRBV6-6; J gene: TRBJ2-7; CDR3 protein: CASSLIAGEQYF; CDR3 DNA: TGTGCCAGCAGTCTCATAGCGGGCGAGCAGTACTTC
clone size: few; CDR3 length: 14; D gene: -; V gene: TRBV20-1; J gene: TRBJ1-5; CDR3 protein: CSASQGRGDQPQHF; CDR3 DNA: TGCAGTGCTAGTCAGGGGCGCGGGGATCAGCCCCAGCATTTT
clone size: -; CDR3 length: 14; D gene: TRBD1; V gene: TRBV6-1; J gene: TRBJ1-5; CDR3 protein: CASSEWAGGRPQHF; CDR3 DNA: TGTGCCAGCAGTGAGTGGGCAGGGGGACGGCCCCAGCATTTT
clone size: -; CDR3 length: 16; D gene: TRBD2; V gene: TRBV5-4; J gene: TRBJ2-5; CDR3 protein: CASSSRLAGLGETQYF; CDR3 DNA: TGTGCCAGCAGCTCGCGACTAGCGGGATTGGGTGAGACCCAGTACTTC